The clone carrying this TCR beta chain was detected a few times. Antigen: not known. CDR3 regions were amplified by Arm-PCR using iRepertoire HTBI primers to build TCR beta libraries. One entry per CDR3 protein results from TCRdb running MiXCR on the multiplex PCR reads. This sample carries 500,000 to 800,000 distinct CDR3 sequences, roughly 30% of them seen once, and the ten largest clones take roughly 41%. The time point here: persistent/refractory GD, antithyroid drugs over 5 years with positive TRAb. Isolated PBMC RNA provided the starting material for the TCR library. CDR1 LNHDA and CDR2 SQIVND come from the germline V gene (reference sequence). CDR3 length: 14 residues. The germline V and J ends were trimmed by 6 bases and 12 bases, with 21 bases remaining between them. This entry belongs to a study of regulatory T cells in long-lasting Graves disease. Broader study findings: Persistent Graves' patients showed a TCR diversity that was lower than that of newly diagnosed ones. Patients with persistent disease showed a bias toward TRBV28, TRBJ1-2 and TRBJ2-5.

The genes are TRBV19 and TRBJ1-5; D is possibly TRBD1 (5 bases). The input for sequencing was peripheral blood mononuclear cells (PBMCs), taken when the disease was refractory, from a patient treated with antithyroid drugs. The receptor comes from a female donor with Graves disease. CDR3 sequence (DNA): TGTGCCAGTAGATTCCGGTCTGGGACGCCGAACCAGCATTTT. Its translation: CASRFRSGTPNQHF.